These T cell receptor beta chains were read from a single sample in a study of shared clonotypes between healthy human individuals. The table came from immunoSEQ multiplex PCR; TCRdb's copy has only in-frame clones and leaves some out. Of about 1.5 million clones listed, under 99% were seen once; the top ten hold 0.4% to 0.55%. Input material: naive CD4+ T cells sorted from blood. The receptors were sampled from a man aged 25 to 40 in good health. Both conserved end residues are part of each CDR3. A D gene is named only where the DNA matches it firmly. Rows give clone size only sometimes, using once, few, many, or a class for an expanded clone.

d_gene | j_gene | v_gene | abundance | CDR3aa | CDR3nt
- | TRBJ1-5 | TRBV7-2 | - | CASSLRAGIDNQPQHF | TGTGCCAGCAGCTTAAGGGCAGGGATTGACAATCAGCCCCAGCATTTT
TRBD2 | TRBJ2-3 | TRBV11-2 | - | CASSLGVRGLVTQYF | TGTGCCAGCAGCTTAGGGGTTAGAGGACTAGTTACGCAGTATTTT
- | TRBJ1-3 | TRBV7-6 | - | CASSLGNSGNTIYF | TGTGCCAGCAGCTTAGGTAACTCTGGAAACACCATATATTTT
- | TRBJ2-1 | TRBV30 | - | CAWTRTSVNEQFF | TGTGCCTGGACTAGAACTAGTGTCAATGAGCAGTTCTTC
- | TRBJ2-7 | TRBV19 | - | CASSIFGGARQDSYEQYF | TGTGCCAGTAGTATATTCGGAGGGGCTCGGCAGGACTCCTACGAGCAGTACTTC
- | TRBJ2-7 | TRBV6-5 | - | CASSYLTQGYSEQYF | TGTGCCAGCAGTTATCTAACGCAGGGTTATAGCGAGCAGTACTTC
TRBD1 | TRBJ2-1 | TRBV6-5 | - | CASSSTGGPYNEQFF | TGTGCCAGCAGCTCGACAGGGGGCCCCTACAATGAGCAGTTCTTC
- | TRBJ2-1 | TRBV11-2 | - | CASSVRDNNEQFF | TGTGCCAGCAGCGTCCGGGATAACAATGAGCAGTTCTTC
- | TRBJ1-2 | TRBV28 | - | CASSLLTEPPYGYTF | TGTGCCAGCAGTTTACTGACAGAACCCCCCTATGGCTACACCTTC
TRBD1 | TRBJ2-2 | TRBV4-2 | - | CASSQAPRGTGGTGELFF | TGTGCCAGCAGCCAGGCGCCACGGGGGACAGGGGGCACCGGGGAGCTGTTTTTT
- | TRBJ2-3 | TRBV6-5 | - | CASSLGVVAADTQYF | TGTGCCAGCAGTTTAGGGGTAGTAGCGGCAGATACGCAGTATTTT
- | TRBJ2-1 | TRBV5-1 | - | CASSPWERYEQFF | TGCGCCAGCAGCCCTTGGGAGCGTTATGAGCAGTTCTTC
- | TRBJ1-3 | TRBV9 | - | CASSVEGPGNTIYF | TGTGCCAGCAGCGTAGAGGGGCCTGGAAACACCATATATTTT
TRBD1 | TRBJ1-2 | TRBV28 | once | CASRPPGGGYGYTF | TGTGCCAGCAGGCCTCCAGGGGGTGGCTATGGCTACACCTTC
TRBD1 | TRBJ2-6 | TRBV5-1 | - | CASSATTGVSGANVLTF | TGCGCCAGCAGCGCTACAACAGGGGTCTCTGGGGCCAACGTCCTGACTTTC
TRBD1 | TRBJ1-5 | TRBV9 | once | CASSPGQGGNQPQHF | TGTGCCAGCAGCCCCGGACAGGGTGGTAATCAGCCCCAGCATTTT
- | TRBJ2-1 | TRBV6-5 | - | CASSLTGQSYNEQFF | TGTGCCAGCAGCCTGACAGGCCAATCCTACAATGAGCAGTTCTTC
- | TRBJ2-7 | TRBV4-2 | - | CASSQEGGSYEQYF | TGTGCCAGCAGCCAAGAGGGGGGCTCCTACGAGCAGTACTTC
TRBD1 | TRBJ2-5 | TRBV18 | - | CASSPPATGEYVMKTQYF | TGTGCCAGCTCACCACCGGCCACAGGGGAGTATGTCATGAAGACCCAGTACTTC
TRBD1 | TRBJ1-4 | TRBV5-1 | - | CASSSGQSSLPEKLFF | TGCGCCAGCAGCTCGGGACAGAGTTCTCTCCCTGAAAAACTGTTTTTT
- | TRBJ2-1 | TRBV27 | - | CASSSRGDEQFF | TGTGCCAGCAGTTCCCGGGGCGATGAGCAGTTCTTC
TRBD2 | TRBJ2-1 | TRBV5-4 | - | CASRAGTSGNNEQFF | TGTGCCAGCAGGGCCGGGACTAGCGGAAACAATGAGCAGTTCTTC
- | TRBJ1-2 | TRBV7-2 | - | CASRSVGTGNYGYTF | TGTGCCAGCAGGTCCGTAGGAACAGGGAACTATGGCTACACCTTC
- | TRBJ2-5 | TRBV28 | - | CASSPPRAQYF | TGTGCCAGCAGTCCCCCCAGGGCCCAGTACTTC
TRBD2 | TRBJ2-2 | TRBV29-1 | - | CSVRASGNTGELFF | TGCAGCGTCCGGGCTAGCGGCAACACCGGGGAGCTGTTTTTT
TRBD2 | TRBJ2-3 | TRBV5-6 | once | CASSPGLAGPTDTQYF | TGTGCCAGCAGCCCCGGACTAGCGGGGCCCACAGATACGCAGTATTTT
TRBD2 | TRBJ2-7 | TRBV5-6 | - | CASSKGGLAGGFGYEQYF | TGTGCCAGCAGCAAGGGGGGACTAGCGGGAGGCTTCGGCTACGAGCAGTACTTC
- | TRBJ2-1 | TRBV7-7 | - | CASSLDNYNEQFF | TGTGCCAGCAGCTTAGACAACTACAATGAGCAGTTCTTC
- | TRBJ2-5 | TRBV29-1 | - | CSAGRAAGDTLQETQYF | TGCAGCGCCGGAAGGGCTGCGGGGGACACTTTGCAAGAGACCCAGTACTTC
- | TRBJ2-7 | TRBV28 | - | CASLSQGPHYEQYF | TGTGCCAGTTTATCTCAAGGGCCCCACTACGAGCAGTACTTC
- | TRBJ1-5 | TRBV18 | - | CASSPDRNQPQHF | TGTGCCAGCTCACCTGACAGGAACCAGCCCCAGCATTTT
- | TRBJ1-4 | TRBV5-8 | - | CAGGREKLFF | TGTGCCGGGGGTCGTGAAAAACTGTTTTTT
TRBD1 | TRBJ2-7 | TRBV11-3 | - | CASSNGQGADEQYF | TGTGCCAGCAGCAATGGACAGGGGGCCGACGAGCAGTACTTC
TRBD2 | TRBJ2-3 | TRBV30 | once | CAWSRDYTDTQYF | TGTGCCTGGAGCAGGGACTACACAGATACGCAGTATTTT
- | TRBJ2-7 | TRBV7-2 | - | CASSLKQGYEQYF | TGTGCCAGCAGCTTAAAGCAGGGCTACGAGCAGTACTTC
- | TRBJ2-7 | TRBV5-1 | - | CASSPNHRLSHEQYF | TGCGCCAGCAGCCCCAACCACCGACTATCCCACGAGCAGTACTTC
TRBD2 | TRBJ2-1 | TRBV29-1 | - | CSVEDAGTSNEQFF | TGCAGCGTTGAAGACGCCGGGACTAGCAATGAGCAGTTCTTC
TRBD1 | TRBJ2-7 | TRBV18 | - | CASSPLMGPVPGTGGYEQYF | TGTGCCAGCTCACCACTTATGGGGCCAGTTCCCGGGACAGGGGGCTACGAGCAGTACTTC
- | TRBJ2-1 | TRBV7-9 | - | CASSSELVFSYNEQFF | TGTGCCAGCAGCTCAGAACTAGTTTTTTCCTACAATGAGCAGTTCTTC
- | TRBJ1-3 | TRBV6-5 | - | CASSYSKVSSGNTIYF | TGTGCCAGCAGTTACTCGAAGGTCAGCTCTGGAAACACCATATATTTT
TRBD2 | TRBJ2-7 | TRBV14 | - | CASSQLRDNQTETLGTSDSYEQYF | TGTGCCAGCAGCCAGCTGCGGGACAACCAAACCGAGACTTTGGGGACTAGCGACTCCTACGAGCAGTACTTC
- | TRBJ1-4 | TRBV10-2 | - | CASFKATNEKLFF | TGCGCCAGCTTTAAAGCAACTAATGAAAAACTGTTTTTT
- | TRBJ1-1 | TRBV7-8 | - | CASSLVQGQINTEAFF | TGTGCCAGCAGCTTAGTGCAAGGACAGATTAACACTGAAGCTTTCTTT
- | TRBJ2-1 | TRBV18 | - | CASSPFDGGGAYNEQFF | TGTGCCAGCTCACCGTTCGATGGAGGGGGCGCCTACAATGAGCAGTTCTTC
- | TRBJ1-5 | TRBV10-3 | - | CAISESNGGVNQPQHF | TGTGCCATCAGTGAGTCGAATGGAGGGGTCAATCAGCCCCAGCATTTT
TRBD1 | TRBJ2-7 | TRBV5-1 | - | CASSLTTGKGEQYF | TGCGCCAGCAGCTTGACGACAGGGAAAGGCGAGCAGTACTTC
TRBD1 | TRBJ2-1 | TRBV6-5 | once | CASSQDRPSYNEQFF | TGTGCCAGCAGTCAGGACAGGCCCTCCTACAATGAGCAGTTCTTC
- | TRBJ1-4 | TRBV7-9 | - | CASSLDSYNEKLFF | TGTGCCAGCAGTTTGGACAGTTATAATGAAAAACTGTTTTTT